Each of the 13 T cell receptor beta chains below was sequenced from the same sample in a study of follicular helper T cells after annual influenza vaccination. The time point was: 2013-2014 season, 7 days after vaccination. Some clones are missing from TCRdb's copy, which holds only in-frame ones; the method was immunoSEQ multiplex PCR. The data hold 8,700 or so clones, with more than 80% observed a single time. Sequences were derived from CXCR5+ CD38- circulating T follicular helper cells from blood, sampled 7 days after influenza vaccination. Noted subset: circulating Tfh, non-naive CD4+CXCR5+PD-1+ (ICOS+CD38+ or ICOS-CD38-). These receptor sequences come from an adult who received the influenza vaccine.

The chain joins TRBV28 to TRBJ1-1; perhaps TRBD1 as D (6 bases). This CDR3 is built from 14 residues. Germline values: CDR1 MDHEN, CDR2 SYDVKM. Between the trimmed V and J ends, which lost 7 bases and 3 bases, there was a span of 15 bases. The CDR3 sequence: CASTLGGAYTEAFF. The CDR3 DNA reads as TGTGCCAGCACCTTGGGGGGGGCGTACACTGAAGCTTTCTTT.

This chain joins TRBV5-8 and TRBJ2-1; unclear D gene. The germline CDR1 and CDR2 sequences are SGHTS and YDEGEE. Deletions cut 1 base from V and 5 bases from J, with 13 bases between. There are 15 residues in the CDR3. CDR3 in amino acids: CASSLNPSLDNEQFF. CDR3 nucleotide sequence: TGTGCCAGCAGCTTGAACCCCTCCCTTGACAATGAGCAGTTCTTC. The full variable domain, in which reference TRBV5-8 and TRBJ2-1 provide the parts outside the CDR3, is EAGVTQSPTHLIKTRGQQATLRCSPISGHTSVYWYQQALGLGLQFLLWYDEGEERNRGNFPPRFSGRQFPNYSSELNVNALELEDSALYLCASSLNPSLDNEQFFGPGTRLTVL.

As regards this clone: At one end the junction does not follow the germline gene, possibly because of a read error. The gene calls are TRBV5-4 and TRBJ2-1; TRBD2 might be the D (5 bases). CDR1 and CDR2 (germline): SGHNT, YYREEE (reference sequence). This CDR3 is 15 amino acids long. The CDR3 sequence: CTSSLGGSGSNEQFF. CDR3 DNA: TGTACCAGCAGCTTGGGCGGCTCGGGGAGCAATGAGCAGTTCTTC.

The chain combines TRBV19 with TRBJ2-2, with 7 bases aligning to TRBD2. Trimming at V came to 8 bases and at J to 7 bases, leaving 7 bases not matched to a gene. This CDR3 has 13 residues. Germline loops: CDR1 LNHDA, CDR2 SQIVND (reference sequence). The CDR3 loop is CASWEGTGGELFF. The CDR3 nucleotides are TGTGCCAGTTGGGAGGGAACGGGCGGGGAGCTGTTTTTT.

This chain uses TRBV29-1 with TRBJ1-1, with 10 bases that match TRBD1. CDR1 and CDR2 from the germline V gene are SQVTM and ANQGSEA. There are 12 residues in the CDR3. With 7 bases clipped from V and 6 bases from J, the junction kept 5 bases outside the gene matches. The CDR3 reads CSGDRGAAEAFF. The CDR3 DNA reads as TGCAGCGGGGACAGGGGCGCGGCTGAAGCTTTCTTT.

CDR3 amino acids: CASRTMGLTSNTEAFF. In DNA, the CDR3 is TGTGCCAGCAGAACCATGGGACTTACCTCGAACACTGAAGCTTTCTTT. J is TRBJ1-1 and V is TRBV6-6; a weak D match, TRBD1 (5 bases). CDR3 length: 16 amino acids. Germline assignment: CDR1 MNHNY and CDR2 SVGAGI (reference sequence). Trimming cost V 6 bases and J 1 base, with 18 bases left between them.

The rearrangement links TRBV7-2 to TRBJ1-5; no clear D gene. Looked up from germline, CDR1 is SGHTA and CDR2 is FQGNSA. The CDR3 has 14 residues. Trimming cost V 0 bases and J 6 bases, with 9 bases left between them. CDR3 DNA: TGTGCCAGCAGCTTAGCCCTCGGGAGTCAGCCCCAGCATTTT. Its translation is CASSLALGSQPQHF.

The chain joins TRBV7-8 to TRBJ1-1, with D unresolved. Germline V gene data show CDR1 as SGHVS and CDR2 as FQNEAQ. Trimming removed 3 bases at V and 1 base at J, with 12 bases between. This CDR3 is built from 15 residues. The CDR3 DNA follows: TGTGCCAGCAGCTTGGGCGATTTTAGGAACACTGAAGCTTTCTTT. The encoded protein is CASSLGDFRNTEAFF.

The chain links TRBV7-9 to TRBJ2-3; D gene uncertain. Per germline, CDR1 SEHNR and CDR2 FQNEAQ (reference sequence). This CDR3 has 13 amino acids. V lost 1 base and J lost 3, with 5 bases in between. The CDR3 coding sequence is TGTGCCAGCAGCTTAGTAGGGACAGATACGCAGTATTTT. It codes for CASSLVGTDTQYF.

The chain joins TRBV21-1 to TRBJ1-2. TRBV21-1 constitutes a pseudogene. CDR3 length: 15 amino acids. The CDR3 is CASSSPREVDYGYTF. The CDR3 DNA reads TGTGCCAGCAGCTCCCCCCGGGAGGTTGACTATGGCTACACCTTC.

The chain employs TRBV4-3 and TRBJ1-4; D gene uncertain. Trimming removed 0 bases at V and 11 bases at J, with 7 bases between. Germline V lookup: CDR1 LGHNA, CDR2 YSLEER. The CDR3 is 12 residues long. The CDR3 nucleotides are TGCGCCAGCAGCCAAGAGAGAAAGAAACTGTTTTTT. It is translated as CASSQERKKLFF.

About this clone: Mismatch with germline at one junction end may stem from a read error. The chain has TRBV28 and TRBJ1-1; D is ambiguous. The CDR3 sequence is 12 residues long. Germline CDR1 and CDR2: MDHEN and SYDVKM. The DNA for the CDR3 is TGTGCCAGCAGTTTATTGAAGACTGAAGCTTTCTTT. It yields the protein CASSLLKTEAFF.

The chain uses TRBV6-1 and TRBJ1-4; no clear D gene. Germline V gene sequence: CDR1 MNHNS, CDR2 SASEGT. Trimming pared 7 bases from V and 2 bases from J, leaving 11 bases between. The CDR3 is made up of 14 amino acids. This CDR3 reads CASTEGVTNEKLFF. CDR3 nucleotides: TGTGCCAGCACCGAGGGTGTTACTAATGAAAAACTGTTTTTT.